The 28 T cell receptor beta chains given below trace back to one sample, sequenced in a study of blood T cell repertoires in COVID-19. The protocol was immunoSEQ multiplex PCR, while the TCRdb copy is restricted to in-frame clones and leaves out a portion. The sample records fewer than 120,000 clones, 60% to 80% being singletons. The sample consisted of peripheral blood. All receptors come from an elderly woman with active or convalescent COVID-19.

This clone was picked up a small number of times. The rearrangement joins TRBV4-2 to TRBJ1-6; D call uncertain. V was cut by 1 base and J by 6 bases, with 10 bases left in between. There are 15 residues in the CDR3. Germline V lookup: CDR1 LGHNA, CDR2 YNFKEQ. CDR3 in DNA: TGTGCCAGCAGCCAAGTCGAGGGTTTTAATTCACCCCTCCACTTT. Translation gives CASSQVEGFNSPLHF.

J is TRBJ1-1 and V is TRBV27; 11 bases align to TRBD1. The germline gives CDR1 MNHEY, CDR2 SMNVEV (reference sequence). Germline trimming cut 8 bases from V and 6 bases from J; bases unmatched to any gene: 8. The CDR3 spans 14 residues. Here the CDR3 reads CASGRGQGASEAFF. In nucleotides, the CDR3 is TGTGCCAGCGGACGTGGACAGGGGGCGTCTGAAGCTTTCTTT.

The J gene is TRBJ1-2, the V gene TRBV5-1; D is possibly TRBD1 (6 bases). V dropped 4 bases and J dropped 4 bases, with 14 bases sitting between them. Germline V CDR1 and CDR2: SGHRS, YFSETQ. The CDR3 extends over 14 amino acids. The CDR3 sequence: CASSPDTGFYGYTF. The CDR3 DNA reads as TGCGCCAGCAGCCCTGATACAGGGTTCTATGGCTACACCTTC.

The J gene is TRBJ2-1, the V gene TRBV19, with 9 bases that match TRBD2. This CDR3 contains 20 residues. J gave up 8 bases and V 5 bases, and 25 bases lay outside the gene matches. Looked up from germline, CDR1 is LNHDA and CDR2 is SQIVND (reference sequence). The CDR3 region has the DNA TGTGCCAGTAGTCACAATGTTTGGCTAGGCCGGCGGGGGGGGCAGGATGAGCAGTTCTTC. The encoded protein is CASSHNVWLGRRGGQDEQFF.

The chain combines TRBV2 with TRBJ1-4; a weak D match, TRBD1 (5 bases). The V end lost 4 bases, the J end lost 7 bases, and 7 bases lay between the germline ends. Germline loops: CDR1 SNHLY, CDR2 FYNNEI. This CDR3 comprises 12 residues. CDR3 sequence: CASSGGVEKLFF. Here the CDR3 DNA reads TGTGCCAGCAGTGGGGGGGTTGAAAAACTGTTTTTT.

The chain links TRBV7-6 to TRBJ2-3, with D possibly TRBD1 on 6 matching bases. Germline CDR1 reads SGHVS; CDR2 reads FNYEAQ. There are 15 residues in the CDR3. Trimming left V 4 bases short and J 1 base short, with 12 bases between. CDR3 region: CASSSPEGGTDTQYF. The CDR3 DNA reads as TGTGCCAGCAGCTCACCCGAGGGGGGCACAGATACGCAGTATTTT.

J is TRBJ2-1 and V is TRBV18; TRBD2 aligns across 14 bases. The junction had 5 bases not matched to a gene; V was cut back by 2 bases and J by 8 bases. The V gene's germline CDR1 is KGHSH and CDR2 LQKENI. The CDR3 consists of 16 residues. CDR3 sequence: CASSPKTSGRAYEQFF. Here the CDR3 DNA reads TGTGCCAGCTCACCAAAGACTAGCGGGAGGGCCTATGAGCAGTTCTTC.

The chain is built from TRBV18 and TRBJ1-2; D may be TRBD1 (5 bases). The CDR3 has 16 amino acids. Per germline, CDR1 KGHSH and CDR2 LQKENI. The V end was cut by 0 bases, the J end by 3 bases, with 14 bases between. The CDR3: CASSPPGLGADYGYTF. CDR3 DNA: TGTGCCAGCTCACCACCGGGGCTAGGGGCGGACTATGGCTACACCTTC.

This chain joins TRBV28 and TRBJ2-2, with 9 bases aligning to TRBD2. CDR1 and CDR2 from the germline V gene are MDHEN and SYDVKM. The ends lost 3 bases at V and 4 bases at J; junction bases unmatched: 3. The CDR3 is 15 residues long. This CDR3 reads CASSFLAGITGELFF. In DNA, the CDR3 is TGTGCCAGCAGTTTCCTAGCGGGAATCACCGGGGAGCTGTTTTTT. Full variable domain (outside the CDR3, taken from reference TRBV28 and TRBJ2-2): DVKVTQSSRYLVKRTGEKVFLECVQDMDHENMFWYRQDPGLGLRLIYFSYDVKMKEKGDIPEGYSVSREKKERFSLILESASTNQTSMYLCASSFLAGITGELFFGEGSRLTVL.

The chain carries TRBV18 and TRBJ2-7; TRBD1 aligns across 9 bases. This CDR3 is 17 amino acids long. The germline V gene has CDR1 KGHSH and CDR2 LQKENI. Germline trimming cut 6 bases from V and 9 bases from J; bases unmatched to any gene: 21. This chain's CDR3 is CASSQSVTGTGTTRQYF. The DNA of the CDR3 is TGTGCCAGCTCCCAAAGTGTTACCGGGACAGGGACTACGAGGCAGTACTTC.

The chain employs TRBV5-4 and TRBJ2-2; D is possibly TRBD1 (5 bases). The CDR3 has 17 residues. CDR1 is SGHNT, CDR2 YYREEE, per germline (reference sequence). V shed 4 bases and J shed 0 bases, with 16 bases lying between them. CDR3 protein: CASSPRGSTPNTGELFF. In DNA, the CDR3 is TGTGCCAGCAGCCCAAGGGGTTCGACTCCGAACACCGGGGAGCTGTTTTTT.

The sample holds one count of this clone. The rearrangement joins TRBV5-1 to TRBJ1-1, with 8 positions matching TRBD1. The CDR3 is 15 amino acids. Trimming cost V 4 bases and J 5 bases; bases outside gene matches: 10. Germline loops: CDR1 SGHRS, CDR2 YFSETQ. The CDR3 is CASSRRAQGGTEAFF. The CDR3 DNA sequence: TGCGCCAGCAGCAGGAGGGCACAGGGGGGTACTGAAGCTTTCTTT.

The count of this clone is one. The gene calls are TRBV19 and TRBJ1-1; TRBD1 aligns across 7 bases. With V trimmed by 6 bases and J by 7 bases, 11 bases remained unmatched. This CDR3 contains 14 residues. Germline CDR1 and CDR2: LNHDA and SQIVND (reference sequence). The CDR3 is CASSPGQRNGEAFF. As DNA, the CDR3 is TGTGCCAGTAGCCCGGGACAGCGGAACGGTGAAGCTTTCTTT.

This clone occurred many times. The chain employs TRBV2 and TRBJ1-6, with D maybe TRBD1 (5 bases). Between the trimmed V and J ends, which lost 6 bases and 18 bases, there was a span of 27 bases. Germline assignment: CDR1 SNHLY and CDR2 FYNNEI. CDR3 size: 15 residues. The CDR3 sequence is CASRGWSAGGIRSHF. The CDR3 DNA is TGTGCCAGCAGGGGTTGGTCAGCCGGGGGTATCAGGAGCCACTTT.

The chain uses TRBV20-1 and TRBJ2-3; D is unresolved. Trimming removed 3 bases from V and 6 bases from J, with 7 bases in between. Germline lookup yields CDR1 DFQATT and CDR2 SNEGSKA (reference sequence). The CDR3 sequence is 11 residues long. In nucleotides, the CDR3 is TGCAGTGCTAGGGCATGGGATACGCAGTATTTT. It yields the protein CSARAWDTQYF.

This chain connects TRBV6-4 to TRBJ1-2; the D is unclear. The V and J ends lost 2 bases and 8 bases respectively, with 12 bases between them. The V gene's germline CDR1 is MRHNA and CDR2 SNTAGT. The CDR3 sequence is 13 residues long. CDR3 bases: TGTGCCAGCAGTGACAGCTCTTACAGCGGCTACACCTTC. This encodes CASSDSSYSGYTF.

This clone is a singleton in its sample. The chain links TRBV5-8 to TRBJ1-1, with D possibly matching TRBD1 (5 bases). The CDR3 consists of 13 residues. Looked up from germline, CDR1 is SGHTS and CDR2 is YDEGEE. V lost 6 bases to trimming and J lost 4 bases, with 13 bases between them. CDR3 sequence: CASTRGGFTEAFF. CDR3 sequence (DNA): TGTGCCAGCACCCGTGGGGGGTTCACTGAAGCTTTCTTT.

This clone was recorded many times. The CDR3 spells CASSEAGGGNTGELFF. The DNA for the CDR3 is TGTGCCAGCAGTGAAGCGGGCGGGGGCAACACCGGGGAGCTGTTTTTT. The rearrangement links TRBV2 to TRBJ2-2, with D tentatively TRBD2 (7 bases). Germline loops: CDR1 SNHLY, CDR2 FYNNEI. The V and J ends lost 0 bases and 2 bases respectively, with 10 bases between them. The CDR3 is 16 amino acids.

This clone was picked up a small number of times. The chain combines TRBV7-2 with TRBJ1-3; D is undetermined. Trimming removed 1 base from V and 0 bases from J, with 7 bases in between. Germline CDR1 SGHTA, CDR2 FQGNSA. This CDR3 has 15 residues. CDR3 region: CASSLVSSSGNTIYF. The CDR3 DNA sequence: TGTGCCAGCAGCTTAGTTAGCAGCTCTGGAAACACCATATATTTT.

V is TRBV10-2 and J is TRBJ2-5; D uncertain. Germline-derived CDR1 and CDR2 are WSHSY and SAAADI. The CDR3 consists of 13 residues. V was pared by 6 bases and J by 0 bases, with 8 bases between. This CDR3 is CASRHTNQETQYF. In nucleotides, the CDR3 is TGCGCCAGCAGGCACACAAACCAAGAGACCCAGTACTTC.

A few counts support this clone. The rearrangement links TRBV28 to TRBJ2-7; 7 bases line up with TRBD2. The V and J ends lost 2 bases and 2 bases, in that order; junction bases with no gene match: 6. CDR3 length: 15 residues. The germline V gene has CDR1 MDHEN and CDR2 SYDVKM. CDR3 sequence: CASSLRPAGAYEQYF. CDR3 coding DNA: TGTGCCAGCAGTTTAAGACCGGCGGGAGCCTACGAGCAGTACTTC.

This rearrangement joins TRBV29-1 to TRBJ1-1, with a possible D match to TRBD1 (5 bases). Germline assignment: CDR1 SQVTM and CDR2 ANQGSEA. CDR3 length equals 13 residues. Trimming removed 2 bases at V and 0 bases at J, with 7 bases between. The CDR3 region is CSVEWDLNTEAFF. The DNA for the CDR3 is TGCAGCGTTGAATGGGACTTGAACACTGAAGCTTTCTTT.

The DNA for the CDR3 is TGTGCCAGCAGCCCTTCCTACGAGCAGTACTTC. Protein: CASSPSYEQYF. The V and J genes are TRBV2 and TRBJ2-7; D unclear. The CDR3 is made up of 11 amino acids. Germline V gene sequence: CDR1 SNHLY, CDR2 FYNNEI. Trimming removed 6 bases at V and 1 base at J, with 4 bases between.

CDR3 sequence: CATSEHGTAGDTQYF. Here the CDR3 DNA reads TGTGCCACCAGTGAGCACGGGACGGCGGGGGATACGCAGTATTTT. This chain uses TRBV24-1 with TRBJ2-3; D may be TRBD2 (6 bases). This CDR3 has 15 residues. V gave up 4 bases and J gave up 6 bases, with 16 bases separating them. The V gene's germline CDR1 is KGHDR and CDR2 SFDVKD.

This sequence joins TRBV7-9 and TRBJ2-1; TRBD1 agrees at 8 bases. Looked up from germline, CDR1 is SEHNR and CDR2 is FQNEAQ (reference sequence). Trimming took 8 bases from V and 10 from J; bases not matched to a gene: 16. This CDR3 has 15 amino acids. CDR3 sequence: CASGKDRDRLTEQFF. In nucleotides, the CDR3 is TGTGCCAGCGGGAAAGACCGGGACAGGCTGACGGAGCAGTTCTTC. Supplemented by reference TRBV7-9 and TRBJ2-1, the full variable domain reads DTGVSQNPRHKITKRGQNVTFRCDPISEHNRLYWYRQTLGQGPEFLTYFQNEAQLEKSRLLSDRFSAERPKGSFSTLEIQRTEQGDSAMYLCASGKDRDRLTEQFFGPGTRLTVL.

The J gene is TRBJ2-1, the V gene TRBV19; 8 bases map to TRBD2. The ends lost 5 bases at V and 0 bases at J; junction bases unmatched: 6. Germline loops: CDR1 LNHDA, CDR2 SQIVND (reference sequence). The CDR3 has 16 residues. This CDR3 is CASSPVAGISYNEQFF. The DNA for the CDR3 is TGTGCCAGTAGTCCTGTAGCGGGGATCTCCTACAATGAGCAGTTCTTC.

The J gene is TRBJ2-3, the V gene TRBV5-1, with unresolved D. The CDR3 is made up of 14 amino acids. V was clipped by 0 bases and J by 0 bases, with 5 bases between them. Germline V gene lookup returns CDR1 SGHRS and CDR2 YFSETQ. The CDR3 DNA sequence: TGCGCCAGCAGCTTGGTCCAAAGCACAGATACGCAGTATTTT. Protein sequence: CASSLVQSTDTQYF.

The V and J genes are TRBV27 and TRBJ2-5; TRBD2 matches 12 bases. The V and J ends lost 5 bases and 5 bases, in that order; junction bases with no gene match: 12. The CDR3 consists of 17 residues. Germline CDR1 is MNHEY and CDR2 is SMNVEV (reference sequence). In nucleotides, the CDR3 is TGTGCCAGCAGTCTTAATCCGGGACTAGCGGGTAGGGAGACCCAGTACTTC. Translated, it gives CASSLNPGLAGRETQYF.